This T cell receptor beta chain was sequenced for a study of T-cell reconstitution after alpha-beta-depleted transplantation in children. Library preparation (for TCRbeta) was performed with unique molecular identifiers. TCRdb reanalysed the PCR reads using MiXCR and keeps one entry per CDR3 protein. There are roughly 120,000 distinct CDR3 sequences in the sample; 10% occur only once, and nearly 35% lies in the top ten. There are 15 residues in the CDR3. The ends were cut back, 5 bases at V and 4 bases at J, with 17 bases in the middle. The germline gives CDR1 MGHDK, CDR2 SYGVNS. This clonotype was seen a handful of times.

The TCR was taken from a boy aged 2 to 10 with acute lymphoblastic leukemia, due to receive a stem cell transplant. Sequencing was performed on PBMCs, taken before TCRalphabeta/CD19-depleted stem cell transplant. This chain connects TRBV25-1 to TRBJ1-1; possible D gene TRBD1, 6 bases. The CDR3 loop is CASSTSGGGGTEAFF. The CDR3 DNA reads as TGTGCCAGCAGTACCTCGGGGGGGGGCGGCACTGAAGCTTTCTTT. The complete variable domain, with remaining parts taken from reference TRBV25-1 and TRBJ1-1, reads EADIYQTPRYLVIGTGKKITLECSQTMGHDKMYWYQQDPGMELHLIHYSYGVNSTEKGDLSSESTVSRIRTEHFPLTLESARPSHTSQYLCASSTSGGGGTEAFFGQGTRLTVV.